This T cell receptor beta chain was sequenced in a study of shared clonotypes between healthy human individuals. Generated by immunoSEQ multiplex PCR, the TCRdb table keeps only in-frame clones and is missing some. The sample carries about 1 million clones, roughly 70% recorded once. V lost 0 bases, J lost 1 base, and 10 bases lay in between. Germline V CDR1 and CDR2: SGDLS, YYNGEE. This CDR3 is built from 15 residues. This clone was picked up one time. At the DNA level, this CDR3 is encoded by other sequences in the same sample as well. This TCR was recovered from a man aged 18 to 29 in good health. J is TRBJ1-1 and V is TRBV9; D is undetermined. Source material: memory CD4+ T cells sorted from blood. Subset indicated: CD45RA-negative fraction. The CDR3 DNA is TGTGCCAGCAGCGTAGTTGGGCAGTCGAACACTGAAGCTTTCTTT. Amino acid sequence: CASSVVGQSNTEAFF.